Each of the 21 T cell receptor beta chains below was sequenced from the same sample in a study of PD-L1 blockade in urothelial cancer. Assay used: immunoSEQ multiplex PCR; TCRdb lists only in-frame clones, some missing. The table lists 90,000 to 120,000 clones, about 85% of them singletons. Sequenced here: PBMCs, sampled around atezolizumab (anti-PD-L1) treatment. Receptors were obtained from a man aged 50-60 years with urothelial cancer.

The chain carries TRBV7-6 and TRBJ2-4; 7 positions agree with TRBD1. This CDR3 spans 14 amino acids. Germline CDR1 reads SGHVS; CDR2 reads FNYEAQ. Trimming removed 3 bases from V and 8 bases from J; junction bases left unmatched: 7. CDR3 nucleotides: TGTGCCAGCAGCTTGAGGGGGCAGGGGGACATTCAGTACTTC. Translation: CASSLRGQGDIQYF. Full variable domain (remainder filled in from reference TRBV7-6 and TRBJ2-4): GAGVSQSPRYKVTKRGQDVALRCDPISGHVSLYWYRQALGQGPEFLTYFNYEAQQDKSGLPNDRFSAERPEGSISTLTIQRTEQRDSAMYRCASSLRGQGDIQYFGAGTRLSVL.

The chain combines TRBV4-2 with TRBJ2-3; tentative D call: TRBD1 (5 bases). This CDR3 spans 15 amino acids. Trimming removed 1 base at V and 5 bases at J, with 13 bases between. In germline, CDR1 is LGHNA, CDR2 YNFKEQ. The CDR3 region is CASSQVGAEGDTQYF. CDR3 bases: TGTGCCAGCAGCCAAGTAGGGGCAGAAGGAGATACGCAGTATTTT.

The CDR3 loop reads CAWSSGGENSPLHF. CDR3 coding DNA: TGTGCCTGGAGTAGCGGCGGAGAAAATTCACCCCTCCACTTT. This rearrangement joins TRBV30 to TRBJ1-6; D gene ambiguous. The CDR3 consists of 14 residues. The V end was cut by 2 bases, the J end by 7 bases, with 12 bases between. Germline V gives CDR1 GTSNPN, CDR2 SVGIG (reference sequence). Complete variable domain (other parts from reference TRBV30 and TRBJ1-6): SQTIHQWPATLVQPVGSPLSLECTVEGTSNPNLYWYRQAAGRGLQLLFYSVGIGQISSEVPQNLSASRPQDRQFILSSKKLLLSDSGFYLCAWSSGGENSPLHFGNGTRLTVT.

The chain carries TRBV2 and TRBJ1-2, with 8 bases that match TRBD1. Trimming cost V 3 bases and J 3 bases; bases outside gene matches: 3. Germline CDR1 reads SNHLY; CDR2 reads FYNNEI. The CDR3 length is 14 residues. The CDR3 here is CASSDSQGDYGYTF. CDR3 DNA: TGTGCCAGCAGTGACTCACAGGGGGACTATGGCTACACCTTC.

The V and J genes are TRBV7-2 and TRBJ2-7; the D is unclear. The V gene's germline CDR1 is SGHTA and CDR2 FQGNSA. Trimming left V 5 bases short and J 4 bases short, with 12 bases between. This CDR3 region has 13 residues. CDR3 sequence reads: CASSHSGRYEQYF. CDR3 coding DNA: TGTGCCAGCAGCCATAGTGGGCGTTACGAGCAGTACTTC.

This chain joins TRBV5-1 and TRBJ1-6; TRBD1 matches at 12 bases. With V trimmed by 3 bases and J by 8 bases, 9 bases remained unmatched. The length of the CDR3 is 17 residues. CDR1 and CDR2 (germline): SGHRS, YFSETQ. CDR3 DNA: TGCGCCAGCAGCTCCTCCGGGACAGGGGGCGGGTATTCACCCCTCCACTTT. This gives the protein CASSSSGTGGGYSPLHF.

The chain couples TRBV5-1 to TRBJ2-7; 10 bases fit TRBD2. This CDR3 region has 15 residues. The junction had 8 bases not matched to a gene; V was cut back by 4 bases and J by 4 bases. Germline V gene lookup returns CDR1 SGHRS and CDR2 YFSETQ. CDR3 protein: CASSRVTSGFYEQYF. The DNA for the CDR3 is TGCGCCAGCAGCCGAGTGACTAGCGGGTTTTACGAGCAGTACTTC.

The CDR3 DNA sequence: TGTGCCAGCAGTTGGACGGGGTCGGGCGAGCAGTACTTC. Protein sequence: CASSWTGSGEQYF. This chain connects TRBV28 to TRBJ2-7; maybe TRBD2 (5 bases). Per the germline V gene, CDR1 is MDHEN and CDR2 is SYDVKM. Trimming shortened V by 4 bases and J by 6 bases, and 13 bases separated the two germline ends. This CDR3 region has 13 residues.

This sequence joins TRBV10-1 and TRBJ1-1, with TRBD1 identical over 8 bases. V was clipped by 0 bases and J by 5 bases; unmatched bases: 8. Germline V CDR1 and CDR2: WNHNN, SYGVQD (reference sequence). The CDR3 has 16 residues. CDR3 sequence reads: CASSESRDRGITEAFF. As DNA, the CDR3 is TGCGCCAGCAGTGAGTCCAGAGACAGGGGAATAACTGAAGCTTTCTTT.

The rearrangement joins TRBV5-4 to TRBJ1-2, with D perhaps matching TRBD1 (6 bases). From germline, CDR1 is SGHNT and CDR2 YYREEE (reference sequence). The CDR3 consists of 16 residues. Between the trimmed V and J ends, which lost 4 bases and 8 bases, there was a span of 24 bases. CDR3 sequence reads: CASSEAPGHGSGGYTF. The CDR3 DNA reads as TGTGCCAGCAGCGAGGCCCCGGGACACGGATCAGGGGGCTACACCTTC.

CDR3 nucleotide sequence: TGTGCCAGCAGTTCGTCGGGTACCATGAACACTGAAGCTTTCTTT. This encodes CASSSSGTMNTEAFF. This chain connects TRBV6-5 to TRBJ1-1; D gene unclear. Trimming cost V 4 bases and J 0 bases, with 12 bases left between them. Germline V gene sequence: CDR1 MNHEY, CDR2 SVGAGI. The CDR3 is 15 residues long.

In its sample, this clone was seen a few times. The chain recombines TRBV21-1 with TRBJ1-5; TRBD1, the D gene given by the table, was not confirmed from the DNA. TRBV21-1 corresponds to a pseudogene. This CDR3 region has 14 residues. The CDR3 coding sequence is TGTGCCAGCAGCTCCCAGGGTAGTCATCAGCCCCAGCATTTT. Amino acid sequence: CASSSQGSHQPQHF.

The chain couples TRBV18 to TRBJ2-7; 8 nucleotides agree with TRBD2. The CDR3 loop spans 15 amino acids. Germline CDR1 reads KGHSH; CDR2 reads LQKENI. Losses at the gene ends were 2 bases for V and 5 bases for J; bases not matched to a gene: 8. CDR3 nucleotide sequence: TGTGCCAGCTCACCAACATATAGCGGGACTAACGAGCAGTACTTC. As protein: CASSPTYSGTNEQYF.

V gene TRBV28 combines with J gene TRBJ2-2; D possibly corresponds to TRBD1 (6 bases). Germline V gene sequence: CDR1 MDHEN, CDR2 SYDVKM. Trimming shortened V by 11 bases and J by 6 bases, and 13 bases separated the two germline ends. The CDR3 extends over 12 amino acids. Here the CDR3 reads CALQGSAGELFF. The CDR3 DNA reads TGTGCCTTACAGGGTTCCGCCGGGGAGCTGTTTTTT.

This clone was counted a few times. The V and J genes are TRBV19 and TRBJ1-5; tentative D call: TRBD1 (6 bases). Trimming left V 5 bases short and J 1 base short, with 15 bases between. CDR3 size: 16 residues. Germline-derived CDR1 and CDR2 are LNHDA and SQIVND (reference sequence). As DNA, the CDR3 is TGTGCCAGTAGTCCTCGAGGTAGGGGGAGCAATCAGCCCCAGCATTTT. Protein sequence: CASSPRGRGSNQPQHF.

This rearrangement joins TRBV6-4 to TRBJ1-1, with D possibly matching TRBD1 (5 bases). The CDR3 extends over 13 amino acids. Germline V lookup: CDR1 MRHNA, CDR2 SNTAGT. V lost 2 bases, J lost 7 bases, and 11 bases lay in between. CDR3 sequence reads: CASSDAQGGEAFF. CDR3 DNA: TGTGCCAGCAGTGACGCGCAGGGAGGTGAAGCTTTCTTT.

V gene TRBV28 combines with J gene TRBJ1-2; D may be TRBD1 (6 bases). The V end was cut by 7 bases, the J end by 4 bases, with 13 bases between. The CDR3 extends over 13 amino acids. The V gene's germline CDR1 is MDHEN and CDR2 SYDVKM. The CDR3 here is CASTPTGPYGYTF. The CDR3 coding sequence is TGTGCCAGCACCCCGACAGGCCCCTATGGCTACACCTTC.

The rearrangement links TRBV19 to TRBJ2-3; D may be TRBD2 (6 bases). V was trimmed by 5 bases and J by 3 bases, leaving 18 bases between them. Germline CDR1 LNHDA, CDR2 SQIVND (reference sequence). This CDR3 contains 16 residues. DNA of the CDR3: TGTGCCAGTAGTTCCGGTCCGGGAGTCACGACAGATACGCAGTATTTT. The encoded protein is CASSSGPGVTTDTQYF.

The chain has TRBV4-1 and TRBJ1-2; 7 nucleotides match TRBD1. Looked up from germline, CDR1 is MGHRA and CDR2 is YSYEKL. The CDR3 runs 13 residues. V shed 3 bases and J 8 bases; nucleotides not matched to a gene: 6. CDR3 sequence (DNA): TGCGCCAGCAGCCAGGTCCAGGGGGAAGGCTACACCTTC. Encoded protein: CASSQVQGEGYTF.

J is TRBJ2-7 and V is TRBV7-9; 15 nucleotides align to TRBD2. J gave up 6 bases and V 2 bases, and 8 bases lay outside the gene matches. This CDR3 is 17 amino acids long. Germline V gene lookup returns CDR1 SEHNR and CDR2 FQNEAQ (reference sequence). The CDR3 nucleotides are TGTGCCAGCAGCTTACGGGGACTAGCGGGAGGAGGCTCCGAGCAGTACTTC. Its translation: CASSLRGLAGGGSEQYF.

Notes on this clone: Different DNA sequences within this sample yield the same CDR3. V is TRBV11-2 and J is TRBJ2-7, with a possible D match to TRBD1 (5 bases). Germline CDR1 reads SGHAT; CDR2 reads FQNNGV. This CDR3 is 13 amino acids long. Trimming shortened V by 5 bases and J by 3 bases, and 11 bases separated the two germline ends. Here the CDR3 DNA reads TGTGCCAGCAGCCCTACAGGAAGCTACGAGCAGTACTTC. It codes for CASSPTGSYEQYF.